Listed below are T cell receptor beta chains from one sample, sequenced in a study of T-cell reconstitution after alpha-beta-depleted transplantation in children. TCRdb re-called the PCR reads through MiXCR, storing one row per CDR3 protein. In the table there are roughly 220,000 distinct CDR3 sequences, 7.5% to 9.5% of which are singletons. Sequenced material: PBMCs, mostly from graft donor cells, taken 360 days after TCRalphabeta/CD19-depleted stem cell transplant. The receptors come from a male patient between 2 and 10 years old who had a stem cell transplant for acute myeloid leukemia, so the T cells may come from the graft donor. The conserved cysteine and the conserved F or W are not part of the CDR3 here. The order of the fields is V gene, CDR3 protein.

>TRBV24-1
ATSDEQGGTDTQY
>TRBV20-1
SARDIGSGTEAF
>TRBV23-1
ASSQPGLAGGSTKNIQY
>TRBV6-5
ASRTPRVSGRAVLKPGELF
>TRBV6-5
ASSYGGLRGGYT
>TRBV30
AWSVLSGRAYEQY
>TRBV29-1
SAGSGFGTGELF
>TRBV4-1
ASSQGRGVSYNEQF
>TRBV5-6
ASSLLGANVLT
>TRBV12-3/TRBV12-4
ASSFRGFEAF
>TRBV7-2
ASSLYRDLAYEQY
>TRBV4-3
ASGTTASSYNEQF
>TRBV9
ASNSAGHNEQF
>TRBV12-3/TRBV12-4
ASSFWHTNQPQH
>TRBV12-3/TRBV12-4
ASSFRREETQY
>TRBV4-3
ASSQGFTPPYYNEQF
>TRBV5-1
ASRLRQSNTEAF
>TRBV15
ATSKGSYNEQF
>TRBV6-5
ASSYSGGTDSPLH
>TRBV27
ASNDRTGPNTEAF
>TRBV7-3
ASSLLGTGELF
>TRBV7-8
ASSFGTSVLRELF
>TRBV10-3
AINPSGGGSTDTQY
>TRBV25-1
ASSGQARQTQY
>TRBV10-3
AISPGTSGSTDTQY
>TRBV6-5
ASSYEGDIQY
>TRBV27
ASSFGRTSYEQY
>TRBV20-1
SYRGYYGYT
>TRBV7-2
ASSPRTSIRVYNEQF
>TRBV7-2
ASSLTGASGGQNEQF
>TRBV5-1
ASSGRGSYEQY
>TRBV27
ASSPALGWPNEQF
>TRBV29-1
SVEEDRVPLDEQF
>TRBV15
ATSRDRGEQF
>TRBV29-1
SVVLPGQGGNEQF
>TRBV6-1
ASSKTGSYNSPLH
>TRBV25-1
ASSEDRGPDTQY
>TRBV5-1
ARERGYNEQF
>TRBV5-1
ASSLRTRNEQY
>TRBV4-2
ASSLSVGGGAHNEQF
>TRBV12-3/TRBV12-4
ASSFGQGGRETQY
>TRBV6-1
ASTGTPTTDTQY
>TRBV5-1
ASSRQPWGYQETQY
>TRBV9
ASNPTGVDTEAF
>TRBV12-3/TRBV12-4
ASSSGTSWSYEQY
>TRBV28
ASSEDQNIQY